This T cell receptor (beta chain) is drawn from a study of blood T cells in healthy people across ages. The germline gives CDR1 MNHEY, CDR2 SVGAGI. The CDR3 has 13 residues. V lost 4 bases and J 1 base, leaving 5 bases between the germline ends. Sample-barcoded 5' priming and a J-beta primer mix drove a second PCR of about 7 to 11 cycles. Via MiXCR, TCRdb re-called the 5' RACE reads, giving one row per CDR3 protein. The profile shows approximately 810,000 distinct CDR3 sequences, around 30% of them singletons. There were at least 5 micrograms of total RNA extracted from every sample. The chain carries TRBV6-5 and TRBJ1-5; D gene uncertain. The source is a woman aged 80 or over in good health. The sequencing input was blood. The CDR3: CASSFVSNQPQHF. Here the CDR3 DNA reads TGTGCCAGCAGTTTCGTGAGCAATCAGCCCCAGCATTTT.